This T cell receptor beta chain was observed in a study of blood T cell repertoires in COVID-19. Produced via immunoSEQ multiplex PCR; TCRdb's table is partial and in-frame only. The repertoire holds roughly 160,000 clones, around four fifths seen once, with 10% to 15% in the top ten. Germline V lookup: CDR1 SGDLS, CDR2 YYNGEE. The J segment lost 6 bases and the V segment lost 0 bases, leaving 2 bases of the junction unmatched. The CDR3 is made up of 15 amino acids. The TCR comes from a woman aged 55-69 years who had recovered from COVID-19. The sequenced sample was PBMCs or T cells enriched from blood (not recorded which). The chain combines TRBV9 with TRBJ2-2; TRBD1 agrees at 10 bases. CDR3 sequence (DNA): TGTGCCAGCAGCGTAGGGGACAGGGGAGCCGGGGAGCTGTTTTTT. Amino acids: CASSVGDRGAGELFF.